A selection of T cell receptor beta chains follows, all from one sample in a study of shared clonotypes between healthy human individuals. Libraries were prepared by immunoSEQ multiplex PCR; TCRdb keeps only in-frame clonotypes and omits some of them. The sample includes 2 million or so clones, approximately 94% of them seen just once. The sequenced material came from naive CD8+ T cells sorted from blood. These receptors were obtained from a man aged 18-30 years in good health. Both conserved end residues are part of each CDR3.

v_call: TRBV28
cdr3_length: 13
cdr3_aa: CASSWGEGETQYF

v_call: TRBV4-3
cdr3_length: 14
cdr3_aa: CASSQDLTVYEQYF

v_call: TRBV28
cdr3_length: 15
cdr3_aa: CASSDPRGRTDTQYF

v_call: TRBV15
cdr3_length: 20
cdr3_aa: CATSRENWTAYLSGANVLTF

v_call: TRBV6-5
cdr3_length: 15
cdr3_aa: CASSSGTGLFYEQYF

v_call: TRBV10-3
cdr3_length: 16
cdr3_aa: CAISETGGKYTGELFF

v_call: TRBV7-9
cdr3_length: 14
cdr3_aa: CASSFSTGYNEQFF

v_call: TRBV29-1
cdr3_length: 12
cdr3_aa: CSVQGTNEKLFF

v_call: TRBV13
cdr3_length: 13
cdr3_aa: CASSPPSYNEQFF

v_call: TRBV10-1
cdr3_length: 14
cdr3_aa: CASSETGTTYEQYF

v_call: TRBV10-3
cdr3_length: 17
cdr3_aa: CAISESSGTPGSYEQYF

v_call: TRBV4-1
cdr3_length: 15
cdr3_aa: CASSQGGIGSYEQYF

v_call: TRBV28
cdr3_length: 13
cdr3_aa: CASSFRVGNGYTF

v_call: TRBV4-1
cdr3_length: 14
cdr3_aa: CASSHGSGTTEAFF

v_call: TRBV13
cdr3_length: 13
cdr3_aa: CASSLRDSYEQYF

v_call: TRBV25-1
cdr3_length: 12
cdr3_aa: CASRTQASEQYF